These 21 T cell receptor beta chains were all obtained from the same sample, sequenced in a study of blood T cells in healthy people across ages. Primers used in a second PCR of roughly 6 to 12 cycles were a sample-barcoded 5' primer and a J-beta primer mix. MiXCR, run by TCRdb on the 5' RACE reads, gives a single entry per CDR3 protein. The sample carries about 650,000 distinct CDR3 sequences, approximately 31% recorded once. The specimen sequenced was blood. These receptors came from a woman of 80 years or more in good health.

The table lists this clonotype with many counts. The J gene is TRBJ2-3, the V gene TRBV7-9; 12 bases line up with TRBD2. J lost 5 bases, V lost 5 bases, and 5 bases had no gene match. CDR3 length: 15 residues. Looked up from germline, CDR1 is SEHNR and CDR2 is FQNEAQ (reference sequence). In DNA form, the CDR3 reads TGTGCCAGCAGCCCTAGCGGGGGGGAGAGAGATACGCAGTATTTT. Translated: CASSPSGGERDTQYF.

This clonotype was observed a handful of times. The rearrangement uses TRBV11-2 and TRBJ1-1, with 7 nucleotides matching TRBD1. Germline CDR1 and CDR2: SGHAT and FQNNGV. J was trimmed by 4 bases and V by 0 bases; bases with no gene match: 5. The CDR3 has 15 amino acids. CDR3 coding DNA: TGTGCCAGCAGCTTAGATGACAGGGATAGCACTGAAGCTTTCTTT. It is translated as CASSLDDRDSTEAFF.

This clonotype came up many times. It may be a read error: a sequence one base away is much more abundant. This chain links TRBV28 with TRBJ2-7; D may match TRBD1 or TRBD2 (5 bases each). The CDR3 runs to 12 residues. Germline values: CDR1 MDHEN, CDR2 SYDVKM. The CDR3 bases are TGTGCCAGCAGATCGGGGCGCAACGAGAAGTACTTC. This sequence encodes CASRSGRNEKYF.

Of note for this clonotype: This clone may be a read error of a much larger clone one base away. CDR3 region: CASSLNPNEQYF. In DNA form, the CDR3 reads TGTGCCAGCAGCTTAAACCCGAATGAGCAGTACTTC. The chain uses TRBV7-9 and TRBJ2-5; D not resolved. The V gene lost 2 bases and the J gene lost 11 bases, with 12 bases spanning the gap. This CDR3 contains 12 residues. Germline V CDR1 and CDR2: SEHNR, FQNEAQ (reference sequence).

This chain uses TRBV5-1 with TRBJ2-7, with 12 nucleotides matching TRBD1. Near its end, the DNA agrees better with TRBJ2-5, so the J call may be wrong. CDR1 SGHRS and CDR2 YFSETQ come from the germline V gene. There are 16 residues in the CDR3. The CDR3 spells CASSLTGTGGGQTQYF. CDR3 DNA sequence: TGCGCCAGCAGCTTAACGGGGACAGGGGGCGGCCAGACCCAGTACTTC.

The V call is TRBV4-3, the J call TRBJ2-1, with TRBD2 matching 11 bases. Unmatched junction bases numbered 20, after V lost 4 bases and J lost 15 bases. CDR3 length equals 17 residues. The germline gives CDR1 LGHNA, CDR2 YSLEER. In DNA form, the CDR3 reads TGCGCCAGCAGCCCCAGTAGCGGGGGGGCCTTCTACAGTGGGCGGTTCTTC. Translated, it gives CASSPSSGGAFYSGRFF.

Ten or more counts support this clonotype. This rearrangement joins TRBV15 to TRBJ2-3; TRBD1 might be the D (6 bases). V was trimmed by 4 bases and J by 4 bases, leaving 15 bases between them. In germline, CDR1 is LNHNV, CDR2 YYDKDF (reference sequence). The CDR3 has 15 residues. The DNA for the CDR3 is TGTGCCACCAGCACTTATCAGGGGCGCTCAGATACGCAGTATTTT. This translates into CATSTYQGRSDTQYF.

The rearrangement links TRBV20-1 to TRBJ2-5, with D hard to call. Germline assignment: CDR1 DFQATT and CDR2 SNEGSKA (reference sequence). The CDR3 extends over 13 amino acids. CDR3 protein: CSSVEESQETQYF. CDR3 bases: TGCAGCTCCGTTGAGGAGAGCCAAGAGACCCAGTACTTC.

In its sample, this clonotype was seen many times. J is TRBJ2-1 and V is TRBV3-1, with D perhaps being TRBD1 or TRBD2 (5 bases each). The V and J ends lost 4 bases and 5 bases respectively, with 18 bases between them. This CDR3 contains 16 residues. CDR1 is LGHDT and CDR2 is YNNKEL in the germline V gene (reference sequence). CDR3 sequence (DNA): TGTGCCAGCAGCCGAGGGGCCGGGGTGAATAACAATGAGCAGTTCTTC. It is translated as CASSRGAGVNNNEQFF.

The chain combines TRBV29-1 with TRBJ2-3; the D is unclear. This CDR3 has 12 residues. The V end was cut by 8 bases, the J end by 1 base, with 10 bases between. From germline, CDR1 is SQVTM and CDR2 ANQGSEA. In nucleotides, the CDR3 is TGCAGCTCATTGGACGGCACAGATACGCAGTATTTT. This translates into CSSLDGTDTQYF.

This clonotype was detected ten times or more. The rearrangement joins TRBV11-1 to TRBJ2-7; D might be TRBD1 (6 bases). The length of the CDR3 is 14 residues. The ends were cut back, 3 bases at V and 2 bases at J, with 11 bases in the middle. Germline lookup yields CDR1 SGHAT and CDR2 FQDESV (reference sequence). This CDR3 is CASSFGRQAYEQYF. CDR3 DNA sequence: TGTGCCAGCAGCTTTGGCCGACAGGCCTACGAGCAGTACTTC.

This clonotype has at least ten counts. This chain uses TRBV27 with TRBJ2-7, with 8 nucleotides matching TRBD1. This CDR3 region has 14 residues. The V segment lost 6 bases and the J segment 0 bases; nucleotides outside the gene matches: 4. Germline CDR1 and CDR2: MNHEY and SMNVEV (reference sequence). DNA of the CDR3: TGTGCCAGCAGACGCACAGGGGGCTCCTACGAGCAGTACTTC. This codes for CASRRTGGSYEQYF.

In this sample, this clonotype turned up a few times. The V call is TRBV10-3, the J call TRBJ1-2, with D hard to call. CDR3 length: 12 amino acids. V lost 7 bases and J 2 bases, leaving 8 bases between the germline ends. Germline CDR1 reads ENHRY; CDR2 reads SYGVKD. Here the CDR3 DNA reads TGTGCCATCAATGACCAGAACTATGGCTACACCTTC. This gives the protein CAINDQNYGYTF.

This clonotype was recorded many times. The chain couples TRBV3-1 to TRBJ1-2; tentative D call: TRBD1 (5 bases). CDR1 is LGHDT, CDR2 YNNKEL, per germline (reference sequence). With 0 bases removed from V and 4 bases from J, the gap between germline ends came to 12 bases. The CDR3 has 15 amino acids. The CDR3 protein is CASSQDPTARYGYTF. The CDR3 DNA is TGTGCCAGCAGCCAAGATCCGACAGCTCGCTATGGCTACACCTTC.

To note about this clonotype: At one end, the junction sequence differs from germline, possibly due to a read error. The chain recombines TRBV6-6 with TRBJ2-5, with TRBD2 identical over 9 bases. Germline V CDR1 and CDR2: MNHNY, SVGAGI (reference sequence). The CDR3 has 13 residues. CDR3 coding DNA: TGCGCCAGGATGCGGGGGGGCCAAGAGACCCAGTACTTC. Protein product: CARMRGGQETQYF.

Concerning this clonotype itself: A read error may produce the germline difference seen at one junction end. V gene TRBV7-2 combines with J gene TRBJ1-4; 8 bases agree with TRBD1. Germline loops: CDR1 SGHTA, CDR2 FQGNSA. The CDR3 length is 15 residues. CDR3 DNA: TGTGCCGGCAGCTTGGGTCTACAGGGGGGGGGAAAACTGTTTTTT. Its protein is CAGSLGLQGGGKLFF.

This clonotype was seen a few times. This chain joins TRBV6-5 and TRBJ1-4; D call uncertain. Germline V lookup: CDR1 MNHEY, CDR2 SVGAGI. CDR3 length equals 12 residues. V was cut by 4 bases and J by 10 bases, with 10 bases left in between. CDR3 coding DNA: TGTGCCAGCAGTTCGGGGTGGGGAAAACTGTTTTTT. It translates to CASSSGWGKLFF.

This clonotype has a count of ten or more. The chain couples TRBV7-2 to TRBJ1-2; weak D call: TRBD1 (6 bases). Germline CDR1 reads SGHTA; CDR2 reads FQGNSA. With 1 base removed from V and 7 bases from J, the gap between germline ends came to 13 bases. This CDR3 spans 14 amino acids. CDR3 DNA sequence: TGTGCCAGCAGCTTAGGTACAGGGCGTCGTGGCTACACCTTC. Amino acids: CASSLGTGRRGYTF.

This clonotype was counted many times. The CDR3 nucleotides read TGCGCCAGCAGCTTGGCCAGGGGACAGGGGGAAATCCAGTACTTC. Its translation: CASSLARGQGEIQYF. V and J are TRBV5-1 and TRBJ2-5; TRBD1 matches 11 bases. The CDR3 consists of 15 residues. V was pared by 0 bases and J by 10 bases, with 8 bases of the junction left unmatched. Germline loops: CDR1 SGHRS, CDR2 YFSETQ.

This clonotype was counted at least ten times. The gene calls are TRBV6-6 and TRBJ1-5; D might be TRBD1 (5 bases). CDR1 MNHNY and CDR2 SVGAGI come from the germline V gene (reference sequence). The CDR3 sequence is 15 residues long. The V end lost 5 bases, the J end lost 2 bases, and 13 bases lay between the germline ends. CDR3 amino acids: CASSPSRGGNQPQHF. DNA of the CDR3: TGTGCCAGCAGTCCCTCCCGGGGGGGCAATCAGCCCCAGCATTTT.

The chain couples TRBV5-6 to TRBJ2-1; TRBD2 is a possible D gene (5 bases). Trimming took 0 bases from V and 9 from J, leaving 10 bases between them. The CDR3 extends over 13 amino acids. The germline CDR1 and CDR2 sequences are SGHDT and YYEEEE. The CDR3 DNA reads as TGTGCCAGCAGCTTGGAGAGGGTGGGTGAGCAGTTCTTC. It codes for CASSLERVGEQFF.